A single sample is the source of the 30 T cell receptor beta chains below, sequenced in a study of CD8 T cells in ankylosing spondylitis. MiXCR, applied by TCRdb to the 5' RACE reads, yields one record per CDR3 protein. The sample yields approximately 340,000 distinct CDR3 sequences, roughly 14% seen once. Sequenced input: blood, either unsorted or a sorted T cell fraction (not recorded which). The source is a male donor with ankylosing spondylitis or in good health (not recorded which).

This clonotype came up many times. This chain links TRBV7-2 with TRBJ2-1; 9 bases are shared with TRBD1. The CDR3 consists of 14 residues. Germline V lookup: CDR1 SGHTA, CDR2 FQGNSA. J was trimmed by 8 bases and V by 8 bases; bases with no gene match: 10. CDR3 bases: TGTGCCAGCGCCGACAGGGGGAAGGAGGATGAGCAGTTCTTC. As protein: CASADRGKEDEQFF.

There are a few counts of this clonotype. The V gene is TRBV6-1, the J gene TRBJ1-1; perhaps TRBD1 as D (5 bases). From germline, CDR1 is MNHNS and CDR2 SASEGT. The CDR3 is 15 residues long. V dropped 6 bases and J dropped 2 bases, with 16 bases sitting between them. DNA for the CDR3: TGTGCCAGCAGGAGGGGTGGGGACCTTAACACTGAAGCTTTCTTT. It encodes CASRRGGDLNTEAFF.

In its sample, this clonotype was seen many times. The chain couples TRBV5-1 to TRBJ1-1; D call uncertain. Trimming shortened V by 4 bases and J by 3 bases, and 10 bases separated the two germline ends. This CDR3 contains 13 residues. Germline assignment: CDR1 SGHRS and CDR2 YFSETQ. The CDR3 protein is CASSTRAYTEAFF. CDR3 bases: TGCGCCAGCAGCACCAGAGCTTACACTGAAGCTTTCTTT. Based on the CDR3 plus reference TRBV5-1 and TRBJ1-1, the full variable domain is KAGVTQTPRYLIKTRGQQVTLSCSPISGHRSVSWYQQTPGQGLQFLFEYFSETQRNKGNFPGRFSGRQFSNSRSEMNVSTLELGDSALYLCASSTRAYTEAFFGQGTRLTVV.

This clonotype was counted at least ten times. J is TRBJ2-7 and V is TRBV30, with D uncertain. V lost 1 base and J 7 bases, leaving 8 bases between the germline ends. Germline V gene data show CDR1 as GTSNPN and CDR2 as SVGIG (reference sequence). This CDR3 comprises 11 residues. The CDR3 nucleotides read TGTGCCTGGAGTGCCGGTAAAGAGCAGTACTTC. This sequence encodes CAWSAGKEQYF.

This clonotype was picked up a small number of times. The chain recombines TRBV5-1 with TRBJ2-3; possible D gene TRBD1, 5 bases. CDR1 is SGHRS and CDR2 is YFSETQ in the germline V gene. V gave up 2 bases and J gave up 0 bases, with 16 bases separating them. There are 17 residues in the CDR3. CDR3 region: CASSLTVQGASTDTQYF. The CDR3 coding sequence is TGCGCCAGCAGCTTAACGGTCCAGGGCGCTAGCACAGATACGCAGTATTTT.

The CDR3 coding sequence is TGCGCCAGCAGCTTGGGTGGCTCTGGAGAGACCCAGTACTTC. As protein: CASSLGGSGETQYF. The chain has TRBV5-1 and TRBJ2-5, with unresolved D. The CDR3 contains 14 residues. The V end lost 0 bases, the J end lost 4 bases, and 10 bases lay between the germline ends. Germline loops: CDR1 SGHRS, CDR2 YFSETQ.

The table lists this clonotype with a few counts. The chain recombines TRBV4-1 with TRBJ2-3, with 9 bases lining up with TRBD2. V trimming: 0 bases; J trimming: 3 bases; junction bases outside the gene matches: 7. The CDR3 loop spans 17 amino acids. Germline V gene sequence: CDR1 MGHRA, CDR2 YSYEKL. CDR3 DNA: TGCGCCAGCAGCCAAGATGTCCTAGCGGGGTTGACAGATACGCAGTATTTT. This translates into CASSQDVLAGLTDTQYF.

In regard to this clonotype: The junction does not match germline at one end; this may be a read error. The chain uses TRBV6-1 and TRBJ2-1, with D perhaps matching TRBD2 (7 bases). Germline V lookup: CDR1 MNHNS, CDR2 SASEGT. The CDR3 contains 13 residues. The CDR3 DNA follows: TGTGCCAGCAGTGATTATAGGGGGGGGCGGCCGATCTTC. Translated: CASSDYRGGRPIF.

This clonotype was picked up a small number of times. The chain uses TRBV5-6 and TRBJ1-1; no reliable D call. V lost 4 bases, J lost 10 bases, and 14 bases lay in between. CDR1 is SGHDT, CDR2 YYEEEE, per germline. The CDR3 totals 12 residues. CDR3 residues: CASSVDQAPAFF. The CDR3 DNA is TGTGCCAGCAGCGTAGACCAGGCACCAGCTTTCTTT.

The J gene is TRBJ2-1, the V gene TRBV30; TRBD1 aligns across 9 bases. The germline gives CDR1 GTSNPN, CDR2 SVGIG (reference sequence). The CDR3 runs to 14 residues. J was trimmed by 3 bases and V by 5 bases; bases with no gene match: 5. CDR3 sequence (DNA): TGTGCCTGGGTGGACAGGGGCGGCTACAATGAGCAGTTCTTC. Its translation: CAWVDRGGYNEQFF.

This clonotype was observed a few times. V usage is TRBV10-3 and J usage is TRBJ1-2; 9 nucleotides match TRBD1. CDR3 size: 14 residues. V lost 8 bases to trimming and J lost 2 bases; unmatched junction nucleotides: 6. From germline, CDR1 is ENHRY and CDR2 SYGVKD. For the CDR3, the DNA is TGTGCCATCGGGGCCGGACAGGGGAACTATGGCTACACCTTC. Encoded protein: CAIGAGQGNYGYTF.

This clonotype was observed at least ten times. The J gene is TRBJ2-3, the V gene TRBV28; 11 bases fit TRBD2. After removal of 5 bases from V and 0 bases from J, the junction contained 10 bases not matched to a gene. CDR1 MDHEN and CDR2 SYDVKM come from the germline V gene. The CDR3 is 18 amino acids. CDR3 coding DNA: TGTGCCAGCAGTACACTAGCGGGAGTGAACCCTAGCACAGATACGCAGTATTTT. This gives the protein CASSTLAGVNPSTDTQYF.

The rearrangement links TRBV4-2 to TRBJ2-4; D perhaps matches TRBD2 (5 bases). V was trimmed by 1 base and J by 4 bases, leaving 11 bases between them. CDR3 length: 15 residues. Per germline, CDR1 LGHNA and CDR2 YNFKEQ. In DNA, the CDR3 is TGTGCCAGCAGCCAAGGGGCGGGCACTAAAAACATTCAGTACTTC. It yields the protein CASSQGAGTKNIQYF.

This chain connects TRBV7-2 to TRBJ1-3; D unresolved. Trimming took 1 base from V and 4 from J, leaving 17 bases between them. Per germline, CDR1 SGHTA and CDR2 FQGNSA. This CDR3 region has 17 residues. CDR3 region: CASSLGGTLSTGNTIYF. The CDR3 DNA reads TGTGCCAGCAGCTTAGGGGGAACCCTCAGTACAGGAAACACCATATATTTT.

V usage is TRBV20-1 and J usage is TRBJ2-2, with a possible D match to TRBD1 (6 bases). V was shortened by 6 bases and J by 0 bases, with 11 bases between the two germline ends. Germline values: CDR1 DFQATT, CDR2 SNEGSKA (reference sequence). The CDR3 loop spans 14 amino acids. The chain's CDR3 is CSALRGANTGELFF. In DNA form, the CDR3 reads TGCAGTGCGCTCAGGGGTGCGAACACCGGGGAGCTGTTTTTT.

The table lists this clonotype with many counts. This sequence joins TRBV5-1 and TRBJ2-7; the D gene is possibly TRBD2 (6 bases). V was cut by 4 bases and J by 4 bases, with 12 bases left in between. Germline CDR1 reads SGHRS; CDR2 reads YFSETQ. This CDR3 is 13 amino acids long. Here the CDR3 DNA reads TGCGCCAGCAGCCTAGGTGGGGGGTACGAGCAGTACTTC. The encoded protein is CASSLGGGYEQYF.

This clonotype was recorded at least ten times. V usage is TRBV5-5 and J usage is TRBJ1-2, with a possible D match to TRBD1 (6 bases). V was shortened by 0 bases and J by 4 bases, with 16 bases between the two germline ends. Germline values: CDR1 SGHKS, CDR2 YYEKEE (reference sequence). This CDR3 is built from 16 residues. This chain's CDR3 is CASSLGGRGELYGYTF. The CDR3 DNA reads as TGTGCCAGCAGCTTGGGAGGCAGGGGCGAACTCTATGGCTACACCTTC.

This clonotype was found a few times. This sequence joins TRBV4-1 and TRBJ2-1, with TRBD2 identical over 7 bases. The V segment lost 3 bases and the J segment 7 bases; nucleotides outside the gene matches: 3. The CDR3 totals 13 residues. Germline loops: CDR1 MGHRA, CDR2 YSYEKL. The CDR3 DNA reads as TGCGCCAGCAGCCACCCCGGGGGGAATGAGCAGTTCTTC. Protein product: CASSHPGGNEQFF.

This clonotype occurred a few times. The chain couples TRBV29-1 to TRBJ2-1; D is possibly TRBD1 (6 bases). V shed 6 bases and J shed 4 bases, with 16 bases lying between them. The germline V gene has CDR1 SQVTM and CDR2 ANQGSEA. CDR3 length equals 14 residues. The CDR3 spells CSVQGPSSYNEQFF. The DNA for the CDR3 is TGCAGCGTACAGGGTCCTTCATCGTACAATGAGCAGTTCTTC.

The rearrangement uses TRBV9 and TRBJ2-2; D unclear. Germline V gene data show CDR1 as SGDLS and CDR2 as YYNGEE. V lost 3 bases to trimming and J lost 7 bases, with 13 bases between them. The CDR3 is made up of 14 amino acids. CDR3 amino acids: CASSADRGSGELFF. DNA of the CDR3: TGTGCCAGCAGCGCCGATCGAGGCAGCGGGGAGCTGTTTTTT.

This clonotype came up many times. The chain carries TRBV12-3 or TRBV12-4 and TRBJ2-2; unclear D gene. The CDR3 has 13 residues. V gave up 5 bases and J gave up 6 bases, with 10 bases separating them. DNA for the CDR3: TGTGCCAGCAGTCCGTATGGTTCCGGGGAGCTGTTTTTT. Translation gives CASSPYGSGELFF.

The J gene is TRBJ2-3, the V gene TRBV12-3 or TRBV12-4; D is perhaps TRBD1 (6 bases). Trimming shortened V by 5 bases and J by 0 bases, and 15 bases separated the two germline ends. The CDR3 is 16 amino acids. The CDR3 DNA reads TGTGCCAGCAGTGCAGGGGTTCAATCTAGCACAGATACGCAGTATTTT. Translated: CASSAGVQSSTDTQYF.

V gene TRBV6-5 combines with J gene TRBJ1-1; D might be TRBD1 (5 bases). Trimming pared 2 bases from V and 0 bases from J, leaving 13 bases between. CDR1 is MNHEY, CDR2 SVGAGI, per germline. The CDR3 spans 16 residues. Here the CDR3 reads CASSYPRGSLNTEAFF. CDR3 sequence (DNA): TGTGCCAGCAGTTACCCAAGGGGATCCTTGAACACTGAAGCTTTCTTT.

This sequence joins TRBV18 and TRBJ1-2; D is unclear. The CDR3 is made up of 11 amino acids. V shed 2 bases and J shed 7 bases, with 5 bases lying between them. Germline CDR1 KGHSH, CDR2 LQKENI. The CDR3 DNA sequence: TGTGCCAGCTCACCAGGGTCTGGCTACACCTTC. This sequence encodes CASSPGSGYTF.

This clonotype appeared many times. CDR3 residues: CASSLRTGEGPQHF. DNA of the CDR3: TGTGCCAGCAGTTTACGGACGGGCGAGGGGCCCCAGCATTTT. The rearrangement uses TRBV12-3 or TRBV12-4 and TRBJ1-5; D not resolved. Trimming took 2 bases from V and 9 from J, leaving 14 bases between them. The CDR3 sequence is 14 residues long.

The chain carries TRBV4-1 and TRBJ2-5, with D perhaps TRBD1 (6 bases). The CDR3 length is 15 residues. Germline V CDR1 and CDR2: MGHRA, YSYEKL. The germline V and J ends were trimmed by 0 bases and 7 bases, with 15 bases remaining between them. The CDR3 nucleotides are TGCGCCAGCAGCCAAGACGGACAGTCACGAGGGACCCAGTACTTC. Protein: CASSQDGQSRGTQYF.

The V call is TRBV3-1, the J call TRBJ2-2, with D perhaps TRBD2 (5 bases). In germline, CDR1 is LGHDT, CDR2 YNNKEL (reference sequence). Trimming shortened V by 4 bases and J by 0 bases, and 12 bases separated the two germline ends. The CDR3 is 16 residues long. The CDR3 region has the DNA TGTGCCAGCAGCCTGGGAGCGCCATCGAACACCGGGGAGCTGTTTTTT. Its protein product is CASSLGAPSNTGELFF. The whole variable domain, filled in from reference TRBV3-1 and TRBJ2-2, reads DTAVSQTPKYLVTQMGNDKSIKCEQNLGHDTMYWYKQDSKKFLKIMFSYNNKELIINETVPNRFSPKSPDKAHLNLHINSLELGDSAVYFCASSLGAPSNTGELFFGEGSRLTVL.

This clonotype has just a few counts. The genes are TRBV7-2 and TRBJ2-2; D is uncertain. Between the trimmed V and J ends, which lost 3 bases and 5 bases, there was a span of 10 bases. The CDR3 is 14 amino acids. Per germline, CDR1 SGHTA and CDR2 FQGNSA. The CDR3 DNA reads as TGTGCCAGCAGCTTTAACAGACTTACCGGGGAGCTGTTTTTT. Protein: CASSFNRLTGELFF.

In this sample, this clonotype turned up many times. V gene TRBV2 combines with J gene TRBJ2-1; D remains unclear. The germline CDR1 and CDR2 sequences are SNHLY and FYNNEI. Trimming cost V 1 base and J 4 bases, with 11 bases left between them. CDR3 length: 15 amino acids. The CDR3, as DNA: TGTGCCAGCAGTGAAGAATCCGGATTTTACAATGAGCAGTTCTTC. Its protein product is CASSEESGFYNEQFF.

This clonotype appeared many times. Mismatch with germline at one junction end may stem from a read error. This chain uses TRBV5-1 with TRBJ2-1; 10 bases agree with TRBD1. This CDR3 region has 13 residues. The germline V gene has CDR1 SGHRS and CDR2 YFSETQ. CDR3 protein: CASSLGQGNEQFF. For the CDR3, the DNA is TGTGCCAGCAGCCTGGGACAGGGGAATGAGCAGTTCTTC.